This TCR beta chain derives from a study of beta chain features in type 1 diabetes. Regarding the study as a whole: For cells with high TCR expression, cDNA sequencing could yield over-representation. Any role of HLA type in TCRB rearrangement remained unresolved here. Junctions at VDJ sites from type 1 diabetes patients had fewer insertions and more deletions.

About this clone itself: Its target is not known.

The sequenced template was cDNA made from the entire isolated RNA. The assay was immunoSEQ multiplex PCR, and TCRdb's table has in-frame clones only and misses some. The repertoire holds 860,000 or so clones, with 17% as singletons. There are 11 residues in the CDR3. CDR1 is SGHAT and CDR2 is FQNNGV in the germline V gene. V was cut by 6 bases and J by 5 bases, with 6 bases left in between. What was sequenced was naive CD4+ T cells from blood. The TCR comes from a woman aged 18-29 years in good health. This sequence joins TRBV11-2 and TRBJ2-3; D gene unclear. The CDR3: CASSSGDTQYF. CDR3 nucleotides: TGTGCCAGCAGTTCCGGAGATACGCAGTATTTT. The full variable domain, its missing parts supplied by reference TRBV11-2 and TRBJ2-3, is EAGVAQSPRYKIIEKRQSVAFWCNPISGHATLYWYQQILGQGPKLLIQFQNNGVVDDSQLPKDRFSAERLKGVDSTLKIQPAKLEDSAVYLCASSSGDTQYFGPGTRLTVL.